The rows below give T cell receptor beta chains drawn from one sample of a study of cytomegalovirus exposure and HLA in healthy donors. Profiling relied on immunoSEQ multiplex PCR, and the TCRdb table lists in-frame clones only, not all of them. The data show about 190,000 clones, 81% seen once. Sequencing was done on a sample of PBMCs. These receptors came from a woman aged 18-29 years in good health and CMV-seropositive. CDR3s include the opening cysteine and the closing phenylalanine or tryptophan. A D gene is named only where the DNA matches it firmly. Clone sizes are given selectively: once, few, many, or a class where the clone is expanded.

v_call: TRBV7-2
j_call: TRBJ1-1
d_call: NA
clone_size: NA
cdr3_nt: TGTGCCAGCAGCTTAGGGGGGGGAGACCCTGAAGCTTTCTTT
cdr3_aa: CASSLGGGDPEAFF

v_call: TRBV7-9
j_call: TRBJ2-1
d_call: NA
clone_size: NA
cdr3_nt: TGTGCCAGCAGCCCCAAGGGACTTCCCAATGAGCAGTTCTTC
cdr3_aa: CASSPKGLPNEQFF

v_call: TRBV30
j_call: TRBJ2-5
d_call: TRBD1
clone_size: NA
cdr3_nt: TGTGCCTGGAGTCGGGACAGACAAGAGACCCAGTACTTC
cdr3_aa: CAWSRDRQETQYF

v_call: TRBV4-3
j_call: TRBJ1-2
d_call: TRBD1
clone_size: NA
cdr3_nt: TGCGCCAGCAGCCAACCGGGACAGAGAACTTATGGCTACACCTTC
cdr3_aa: CASSQPGQRTYGYTF

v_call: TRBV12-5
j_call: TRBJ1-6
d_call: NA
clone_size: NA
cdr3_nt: TGTGCTAGTGCCGAGAGAGGTGGAGCACCCCTCCACTTT
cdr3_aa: CASAERGGAPLHF

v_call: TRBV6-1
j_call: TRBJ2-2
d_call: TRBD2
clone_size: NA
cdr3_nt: TGTGCCAGCAGACTAGCGGGGGGGGGCACCGGGGAGCTGTTTTTT
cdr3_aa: CASRLAGGGTGELFF

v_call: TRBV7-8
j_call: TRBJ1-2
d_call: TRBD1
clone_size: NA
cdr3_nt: TGTGCCAGCAGCCTTGGGACAGTCCGCTATGGCTACACCTTC
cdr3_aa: CASSLGTVRYGYTF

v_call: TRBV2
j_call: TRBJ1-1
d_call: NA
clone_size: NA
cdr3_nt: TGTGCCAGCAATCCCCCCGGGGGTGGCACTGAAGCTTTCTTT
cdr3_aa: CASNPPGGGTEAFF

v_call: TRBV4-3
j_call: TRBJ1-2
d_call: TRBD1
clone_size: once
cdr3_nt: TGCGCCAGCAGCCCCACAGGGGGCGCCTATGGCTACACCTTC
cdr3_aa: CASSPTGGAYGYTF

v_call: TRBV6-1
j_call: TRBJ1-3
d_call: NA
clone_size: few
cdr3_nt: TGTGCCAGCAGTGAAGCGCTGGGGACAGGAAACACCATATATTTT
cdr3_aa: CASSEALGTGNTIYF

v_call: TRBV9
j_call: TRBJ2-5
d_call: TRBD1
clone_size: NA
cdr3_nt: TGTGCCAGCAGCGTACAGGGGGTTGGAGAGACCCAGTACTTC
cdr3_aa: CASSVQGVGETQYF

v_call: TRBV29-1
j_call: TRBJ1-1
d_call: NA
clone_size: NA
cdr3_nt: TGCAGCGTTGCTTTACAGGAGGAAGCTTTCTTT
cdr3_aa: CSVALQEEAFF

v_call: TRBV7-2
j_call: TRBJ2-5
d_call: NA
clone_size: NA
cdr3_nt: TGTGCCAGCAGCTTCGACAGGTACCAAGAGACCCAGTACTTC
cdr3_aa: CASSFDRYQETQYF

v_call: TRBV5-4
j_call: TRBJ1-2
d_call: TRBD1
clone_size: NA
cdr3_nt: TGTGCCAGCAGCCTTCCGGGACAGGGACCTTATGGCTACACCTTC
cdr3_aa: CASSLPGQGPYGYTF

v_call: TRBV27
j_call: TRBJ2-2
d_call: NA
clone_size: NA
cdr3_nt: TGTGCCAGCAGTCCCGCCGGCGGGGAGCTGTTTTTT
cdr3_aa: CASSPAGGELFF

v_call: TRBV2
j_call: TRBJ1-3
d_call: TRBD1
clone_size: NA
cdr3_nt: TGTGCCAGCAGTGTAACAGGGGGCGCGGACACCATATATTTT
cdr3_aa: CASSVTGGADTIYF

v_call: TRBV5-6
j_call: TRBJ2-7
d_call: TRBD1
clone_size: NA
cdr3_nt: TGTGCCAGCAGCAAAACCGGGACAGTCCCGCACGAGCAGTACTTC
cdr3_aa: CASSKTGTVPHEQYF

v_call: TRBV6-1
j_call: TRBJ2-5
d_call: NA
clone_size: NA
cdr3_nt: TGTGCCAGCAGGCGGACGGGACTCGATCAAGAGACCCAGTACTTC
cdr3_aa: CASRRTGLDQETQYF

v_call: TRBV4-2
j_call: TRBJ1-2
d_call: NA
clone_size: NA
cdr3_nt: TGTGCCAGCAGCCCAAGGCTGTCAGAGGGCTATGGCTACACCTTC
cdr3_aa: CASSPRLSEGYGYTF

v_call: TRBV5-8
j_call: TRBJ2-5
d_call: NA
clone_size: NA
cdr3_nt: TGTGCCAGCAGCTTTCGCGGAGGGGACCGGGAGACCCAGTACTTC
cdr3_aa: CASSFRGGDRETQYF

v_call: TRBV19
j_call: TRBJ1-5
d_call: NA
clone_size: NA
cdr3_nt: TGTGCCAGTAGTGAGACAGGCTTCCAGCCCCAGCATTTT
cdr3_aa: CASSETGFQPQHF

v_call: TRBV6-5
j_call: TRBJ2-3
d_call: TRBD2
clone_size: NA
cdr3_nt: TGTGCCAGCAGTTACGATCGGGGGGGCAGAGATACGCAGTATTTT
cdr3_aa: CASSYDRGGRDTQYF

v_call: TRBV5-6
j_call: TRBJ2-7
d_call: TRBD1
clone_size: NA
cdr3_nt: TGTGCCAGCAGTACCGGGACAGGGTTATACGAGCAGTACTTC
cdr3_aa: CASSTGTGLYEQYF

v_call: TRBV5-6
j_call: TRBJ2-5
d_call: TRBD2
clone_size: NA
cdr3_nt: TGTGCCAGCAGCTGGGGTGCGGGGGGTTATGAGACCCAGTACTTC
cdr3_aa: CASSWGAGGYETQYF

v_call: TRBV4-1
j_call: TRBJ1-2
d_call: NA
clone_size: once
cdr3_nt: TGCGCCAGCAGCCAACGATCTCGGGGGTCATATGGCTACACCTTC
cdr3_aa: CASSQRSRGSYGYTF

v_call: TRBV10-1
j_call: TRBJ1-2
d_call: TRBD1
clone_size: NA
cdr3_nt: TGCGCCAGCAGTGAAAGGCAGGGGGCGCTTAAGCCCTATGGCTACACCTTC
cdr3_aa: CASSERQGALKPYGYTF

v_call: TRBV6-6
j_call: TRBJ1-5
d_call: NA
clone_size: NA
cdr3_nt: TGTGCCAGCAGTTACACCGGAGAGCCCCAGCATTTT
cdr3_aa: CASSYTGEPQHF

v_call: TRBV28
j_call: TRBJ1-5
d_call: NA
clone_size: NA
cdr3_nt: TGTGCCACCGGAAGCGGTCCTCAGCCCCAGCATTTT
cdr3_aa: CATGSGPQPQHF

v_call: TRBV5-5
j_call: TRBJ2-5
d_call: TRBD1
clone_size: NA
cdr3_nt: TGTGCCAGCAGCCTAAGGGGGACAGGGGGCACCCCAATAGAGACCCAGTACTTC
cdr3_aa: CASSLRGTGGTPIETQYF

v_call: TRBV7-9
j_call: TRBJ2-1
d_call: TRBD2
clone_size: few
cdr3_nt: TGTGCCAGCAGCTTAGGGGGAGGGAGCGGGTCGCTCTCCTACAATGAGCAGTTCTTC
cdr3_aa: CASSLGGGSGSLSYNEQFF

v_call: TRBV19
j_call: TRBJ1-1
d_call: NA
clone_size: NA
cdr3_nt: TGTGCCAGTAGTATGGTACAGGGAACTGAAGCTTTCTTT
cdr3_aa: CASSMVQGTEAFF

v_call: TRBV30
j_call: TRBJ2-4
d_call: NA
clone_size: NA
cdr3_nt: TGTGCCTGGAGTGTGGGGGAGGAACGGAACATTCAGTACTTC
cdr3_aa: CAWSVGEERNIQYF

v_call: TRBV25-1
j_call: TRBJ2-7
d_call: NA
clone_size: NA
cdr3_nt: TGTGCCACCATGATCCACCCGTCGGAGGGGGCGGGGGAGCAGTACTTC
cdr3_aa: CATMIHPSEGAGEQYF

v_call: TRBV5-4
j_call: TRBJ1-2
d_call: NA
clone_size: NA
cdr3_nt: TGTGCCAGCAGCCCAGGCCTGACAGCGACAGGCTACACCTTC
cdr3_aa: CASSPGLTATGYTF

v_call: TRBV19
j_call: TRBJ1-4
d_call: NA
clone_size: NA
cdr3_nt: TGTGCCAGTAGTGTCCTACAGGGTCCGGGAGAAAAACTGTTTTTT
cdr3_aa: CASSVLQGPGEKLFF

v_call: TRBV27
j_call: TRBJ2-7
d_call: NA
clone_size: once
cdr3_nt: TGTGCCAGCAGTTTCGTGGGGGGAGACTACGAGCAGTACTTC
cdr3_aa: CASSFVGGDYEQYF

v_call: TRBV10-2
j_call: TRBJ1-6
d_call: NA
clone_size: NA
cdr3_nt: TGCGCCAGCAGTGAGGGTGCAGTCACCTATAATTCACCCCTCCACTTT
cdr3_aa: CASSEGAVTYNSPLHF

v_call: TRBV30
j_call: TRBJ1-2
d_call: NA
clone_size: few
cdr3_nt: TGTGCCTGGACGGGGAATAGGGATGGCTACACCTTC
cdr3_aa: CAWTGNRDGYTF

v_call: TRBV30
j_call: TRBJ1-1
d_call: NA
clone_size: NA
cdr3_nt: TGTGCCTGGAGTGTAGGAGGACCGAACACTGAAGCTTTCTTT
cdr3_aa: CAWSVGGPNTEAFF

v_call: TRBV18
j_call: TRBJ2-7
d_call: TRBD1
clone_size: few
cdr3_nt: TGTGCCAGCTCACCCGGACAGGGGCCTACCTACGAGCAGTACTTC
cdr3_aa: CASSPGQGPTYEQYF

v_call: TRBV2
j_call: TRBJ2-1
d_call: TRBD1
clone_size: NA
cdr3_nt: TGTGCCAGCAGCCGCCGTATAGGGACAGGGGCGGACAATGAGCAGTTCTTC
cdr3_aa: CASSRRIGTGADNEQFF

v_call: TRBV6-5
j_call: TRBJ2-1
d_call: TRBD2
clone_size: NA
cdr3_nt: TGTGCCAGCAGCCCGCGGGGGAGCTCCTACAATGAGCAGTTCTTC
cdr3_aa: CASSPRGSSYNEQFF

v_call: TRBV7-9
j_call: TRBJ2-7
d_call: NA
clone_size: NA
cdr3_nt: TGTGCCAGCAGCTGGGGCAGGGGCAAATCCTACGAGCAGTACTTC
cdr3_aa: CASSWGRGKSYEQYF

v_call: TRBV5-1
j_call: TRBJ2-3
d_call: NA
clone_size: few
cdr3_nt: TGCGCCAGCAGCTTGGTCGACCAGACTGATACGCAGTATTTT
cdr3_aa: CASSLVDQTDTQYF

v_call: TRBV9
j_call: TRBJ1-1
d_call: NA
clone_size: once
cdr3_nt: TGTGCCAGCAGCGTTCGCGGGAGCACTGAAGCTTTCTTT
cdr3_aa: CASSVRGSTEAFF

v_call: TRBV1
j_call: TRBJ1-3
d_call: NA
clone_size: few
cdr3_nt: TGCACCAGCAGCCACGACCTGGACAGCGCGGACACCATATATTTT
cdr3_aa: CTSSHDLDSADTIYF

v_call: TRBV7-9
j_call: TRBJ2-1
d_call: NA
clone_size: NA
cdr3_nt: TGTGCCAGCAGTTTTTCCCGGACAGCCAGAAATGAGCAGTTCTTC
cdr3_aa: CASSFSRTARNEQFF

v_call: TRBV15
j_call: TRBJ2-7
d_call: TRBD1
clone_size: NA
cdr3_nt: TGTGCCACCAGCGACAGGGGATCCTACGAGCAGTACTTC
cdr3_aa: CATSDRGSYEQYF

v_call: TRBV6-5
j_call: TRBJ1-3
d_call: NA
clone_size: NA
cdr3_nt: TGTGCCAGCAGTTACTCGATCGGGGGGCCTGGAAACACCATATATTTT
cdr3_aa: CASSYSIGGPGNTIYF

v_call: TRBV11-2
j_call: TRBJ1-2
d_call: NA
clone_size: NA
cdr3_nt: TGTGCCAGCAGCTTAGACCAGGGGAAAACTGGCTACACCTTC
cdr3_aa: CASSLDQGKTGYTF

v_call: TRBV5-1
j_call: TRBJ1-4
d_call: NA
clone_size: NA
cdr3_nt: TGCGCCAGCAGCTTGGAAGGCAGGGGAGAAAAACTGTTTTTT
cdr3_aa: CASSLEGRGEKLFF

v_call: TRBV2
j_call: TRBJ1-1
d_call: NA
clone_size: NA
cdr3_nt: TGTGCCAGCAGTGAAGTACCAGGTCCCTTGGTGACTGAAGCTTTCTTT
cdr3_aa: CASSEVPGPLVTEAFF

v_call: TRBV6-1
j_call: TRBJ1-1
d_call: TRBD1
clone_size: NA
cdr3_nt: TGTGCCAGCAAGGGGCAGGGGGACACTGAAGCTTTCTTT
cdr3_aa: CASKGQGDTEAFF

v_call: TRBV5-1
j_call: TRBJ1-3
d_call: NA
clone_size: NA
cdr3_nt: TGCGCCAGTTCAATCAGAACCCAGGGATCTGGAAACACCATATATTTT
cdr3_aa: CASSIRTQGSGNTIYF

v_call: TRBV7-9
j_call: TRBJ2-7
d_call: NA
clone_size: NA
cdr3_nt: TGTGCCAGCAGCCCTGGATCGGGGGTCGGCTACGAGCAGTACTTC
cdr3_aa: CASSPGSGVGYEQYF

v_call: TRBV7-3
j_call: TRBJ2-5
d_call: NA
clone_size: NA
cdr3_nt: TGTGCCAGCAGCTTAAACCCCCCCCGAGGACAAGAGACCCAGTACTTC
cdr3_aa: CASSLNPPRGQETQYF

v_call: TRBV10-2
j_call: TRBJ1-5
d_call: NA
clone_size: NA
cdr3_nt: TGCGCCAGCAGTGAACTAGGTAGCAATCAGCCCCAGCATTTT
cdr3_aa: CASSELGSNQPQHF

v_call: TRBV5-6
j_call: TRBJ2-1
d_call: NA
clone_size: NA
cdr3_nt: TGTGCCAGCAAAAGACAGAGAGCCTACAATGAGCAGTTCTTC
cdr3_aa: CASKRQRAYNEQFF

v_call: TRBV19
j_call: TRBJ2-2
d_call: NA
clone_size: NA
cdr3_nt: TGTGCCAGTAGTATAGTATTAGGGGGCGGGGAGCTGTTTTTT
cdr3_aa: CASSIVLGGGELFF